The T cell receptor (beta chain) under discussion was sequenced for a study of blood T cell repertoires in COVID-19. Study-level information: From the United States, Italy and Spain came samples of acute and convalescent COVID-19.

Libraries were prepared by immunoSEQ multiplex PCR; TCRdb keeps only in-frame clonotypes and omits some of them. The data contain about 250,000 clones, 70% to 90% of them singletons. For this clone: In the same sample, other DNA sequences code for this CDR3.

The sample comprised peripheral blood. This TCR derives from a woman aged 40 to 50 who had recovered from COVID-19.

CDR3 sequence reads: CASSLDSSGANVLTF. CDR3 DNA: TGTGCCAGCAGTTTGGACAGCTCTGGGGCCAACGTCCTGACTTTC. The chain couples TRBV6-2 or TRBV6-3 to TRBJ2-6; D possibly corresponds to TRBD1 (6 bases). The germline V gene has CDR1 MNHEY and CDR2 SVGEGT. V shed 4 bases and J shed 0 bases, with 7 bases lying between them. This CDR3 spans 15 amino acids.